This TCR beta chain was recorded in a study of T-cell memory formation after mild COVID-19. Study context: TCR clusters were mostly donor specific. Study findings and constraints: The study found contracting CD4+ clones mainly in CM and EM and contracting CD8+ clones in EMRA. Among clones contracting day 15 to 85, CD4/CD8 was balanced, whereas later expanders leaned CD4+.

Barcoded TCR alpha and TCR beta cDNA libraries with UMIs came from 5'RACE using constant-segment primers. A single record per CDR3 protein comes from TCRdb applying MiXCR to the 5' RACE reads. Among under 600,000 distinct CDR3 sequences listed, less than 25% were seen once. The sample holds a few counts of this clonotype. Its antigen is undetermined. Sequenced sample: PBMCs or a T cell subset sorted from them (not recorded which). The receptor's source is an adult woman who had mild COVID-19 (a few samples of this study predate the infection). Cell type and time point are not known.

CDR3 bases: TGCGCCAGCAGCTTGGACGGGGACTACGAGCAGTACTTC. Protein product: CASSLDGDYEQYF. The chain uses TRBV5-1 and TRBJ2-7; the D gene is possibly TRBD2 (5 bases). Germline CDR1 is SGHRS and CDR2 is YFSETQ. V was shortened by 0 bases and J by 3 bases, with 7 bases between the two germline ends. The CDR3 is 13 residues long.